This TCR beta chain was sequenced in a study of blood T cell repertoires in COVID-19. This table comes from immunoSEQ multiplex PCR, and its TCRdb copy is limited to in-frame clones, with some not included. This sample has about 210,000 clones, with about 85% found just once. This CDR3 has 14 amino acids. V trimming: 4 bases; J trimming: 5 bases; junction bases outside the gene matches: 5. Germline-derived CDR1 and CDR2 are SGDLS and YYNGEE. This TCR derives from a woman of 80 years or more with acute or convalescent COVID-19. The chain is built from TRBV9 and TRBJ1-2; 10 bases fit TRBD1. Sequencing input: peripheral blood. The CDR3 DNA sequence: TGTGCCAGCAGCTTAGGACAGGGGGGGTATGGCTACACCTTC. Encoded protein: CASSLGQGGYGYTF.